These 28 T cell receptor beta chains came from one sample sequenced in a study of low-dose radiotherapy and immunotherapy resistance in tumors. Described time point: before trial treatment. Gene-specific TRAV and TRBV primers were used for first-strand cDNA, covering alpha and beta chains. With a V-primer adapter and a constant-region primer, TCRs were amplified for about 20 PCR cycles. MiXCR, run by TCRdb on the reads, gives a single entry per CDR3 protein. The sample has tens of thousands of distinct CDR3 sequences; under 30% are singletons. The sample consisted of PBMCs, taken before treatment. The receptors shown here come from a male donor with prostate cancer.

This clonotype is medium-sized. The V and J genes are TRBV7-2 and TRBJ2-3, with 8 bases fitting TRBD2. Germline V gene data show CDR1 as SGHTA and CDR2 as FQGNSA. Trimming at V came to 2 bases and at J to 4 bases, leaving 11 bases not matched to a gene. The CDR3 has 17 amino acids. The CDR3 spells CASSLMVGGGLPDTQYF. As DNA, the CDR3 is TGTGCCAGCAGCTTAATGGTCGGGGGGGGGCTCCCAGATACGCAGTATTTT.

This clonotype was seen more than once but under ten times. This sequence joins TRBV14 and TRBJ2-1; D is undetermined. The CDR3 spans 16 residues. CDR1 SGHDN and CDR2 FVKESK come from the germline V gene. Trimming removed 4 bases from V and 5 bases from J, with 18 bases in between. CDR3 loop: CASSLYTVLGHNEQFF. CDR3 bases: TGTGCCAGCAGCCTTTACACGGTCCTCGGCCACAATGAGCAGTTCTTC.

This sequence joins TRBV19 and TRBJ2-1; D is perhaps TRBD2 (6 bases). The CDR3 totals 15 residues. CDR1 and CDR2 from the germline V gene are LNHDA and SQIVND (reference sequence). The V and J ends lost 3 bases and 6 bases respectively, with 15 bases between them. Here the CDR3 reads CASSMVGGGSNEQFF. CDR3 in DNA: TGTGCCAGTAGTATGGTGGGAGGAGGGAGCAATGAGCAGTTCTTC.

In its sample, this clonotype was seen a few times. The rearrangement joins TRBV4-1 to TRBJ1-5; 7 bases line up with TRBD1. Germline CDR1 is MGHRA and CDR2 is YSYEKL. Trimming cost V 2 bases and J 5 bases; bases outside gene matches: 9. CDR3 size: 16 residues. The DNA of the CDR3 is TGCGCCAGCAGCCAATACATAACAGGGGTGGATCAGCCCCAGCATTTT. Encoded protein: CASSQYITGVDQPQHF.

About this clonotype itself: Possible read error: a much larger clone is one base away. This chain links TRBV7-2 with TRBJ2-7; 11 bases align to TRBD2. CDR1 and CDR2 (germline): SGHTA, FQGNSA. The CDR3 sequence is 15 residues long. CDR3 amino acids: CASSSGASGRSEQCF. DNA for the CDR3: TGTGCCAGCAGCTCAGGAGCTAGCGGGAGGTCCGAGCAGTGCTTC.

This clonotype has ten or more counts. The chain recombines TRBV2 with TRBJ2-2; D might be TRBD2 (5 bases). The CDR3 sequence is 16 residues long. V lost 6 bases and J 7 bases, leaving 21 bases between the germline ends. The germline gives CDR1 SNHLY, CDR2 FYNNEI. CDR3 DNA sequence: TGTGCCAGCAGCCGAGGCGGGTTCTCCCGGAACGGGGAGCTGTTTTTT. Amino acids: CASSRGGFSRNGELFF.

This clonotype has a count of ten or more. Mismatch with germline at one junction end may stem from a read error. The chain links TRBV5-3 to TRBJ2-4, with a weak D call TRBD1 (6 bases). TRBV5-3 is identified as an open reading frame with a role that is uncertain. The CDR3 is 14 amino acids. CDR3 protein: CASSLEAGADIQYF. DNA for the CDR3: TGTGCCAGCAGCTTGGAGGCAGGGGCGGACATTCAGTACTTC.

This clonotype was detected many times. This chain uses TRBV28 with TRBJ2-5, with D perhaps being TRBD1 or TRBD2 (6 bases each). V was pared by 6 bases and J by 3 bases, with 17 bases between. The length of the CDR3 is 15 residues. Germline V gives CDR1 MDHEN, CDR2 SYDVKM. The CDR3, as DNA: TGTGCCAGCAGGAAAGGGGGGACGAGAGAAGAGACCCAGTACTTC. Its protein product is CASRKGGTREETQYF.

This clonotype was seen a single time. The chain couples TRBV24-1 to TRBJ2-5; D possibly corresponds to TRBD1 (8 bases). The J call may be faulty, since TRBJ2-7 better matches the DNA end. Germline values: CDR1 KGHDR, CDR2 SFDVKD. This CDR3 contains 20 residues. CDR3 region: CATSDSRVHRGGKDTYEQYF. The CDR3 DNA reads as TGTGCCACCAGTGACAGCAGGGTGCACAGGGGGGGGAAGGACACCTACGAGCAGTACTTC.

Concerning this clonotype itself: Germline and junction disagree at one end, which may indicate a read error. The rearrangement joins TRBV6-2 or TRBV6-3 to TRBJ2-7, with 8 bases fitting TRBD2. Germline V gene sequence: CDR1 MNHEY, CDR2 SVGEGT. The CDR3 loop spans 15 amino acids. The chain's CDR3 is CASSKSGSATYEQCF. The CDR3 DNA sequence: TGTGCCAGCAGCAAGAGCGGGAGCGCCACTTACGAGCAGTGCTTC.

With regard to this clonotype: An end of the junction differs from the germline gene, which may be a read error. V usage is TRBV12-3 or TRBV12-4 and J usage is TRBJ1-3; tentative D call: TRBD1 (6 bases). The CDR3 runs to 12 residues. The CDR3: CASSLGTTVRHF. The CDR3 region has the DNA TGTGCCAGCAGTTTGGGGACAACAGTGAGGCATTTT.

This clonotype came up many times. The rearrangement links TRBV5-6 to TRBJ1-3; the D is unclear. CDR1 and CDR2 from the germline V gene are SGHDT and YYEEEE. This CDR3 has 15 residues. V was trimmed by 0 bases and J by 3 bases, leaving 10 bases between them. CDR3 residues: CASSLVVAFGNTIYF. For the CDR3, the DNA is TGTGCCAGCAGCTTGGTGGTCGCCTTTGGAAACACCATATATTTT.

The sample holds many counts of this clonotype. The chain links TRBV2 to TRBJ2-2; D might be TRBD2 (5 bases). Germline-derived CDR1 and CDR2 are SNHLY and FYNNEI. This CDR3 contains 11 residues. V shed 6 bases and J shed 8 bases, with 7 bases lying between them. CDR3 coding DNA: TGTGCCAGCAGGCTAGCTGGGGAGCTGTTTTTT. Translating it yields CASRLAGELFF.

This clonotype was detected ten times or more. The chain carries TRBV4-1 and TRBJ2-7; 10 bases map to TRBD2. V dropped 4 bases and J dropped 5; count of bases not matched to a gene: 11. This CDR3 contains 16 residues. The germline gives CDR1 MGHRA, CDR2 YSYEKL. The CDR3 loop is CASSLIRTSGVHEQYF. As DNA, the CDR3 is TGCGCCAGCAGCCTGATTAGGACTAGCGGAGTCCACGAGCAGTACTTC.

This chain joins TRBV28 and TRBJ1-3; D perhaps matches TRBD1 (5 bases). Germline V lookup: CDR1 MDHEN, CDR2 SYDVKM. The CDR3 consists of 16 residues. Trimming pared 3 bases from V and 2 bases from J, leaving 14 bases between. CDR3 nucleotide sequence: TGTGCCAGCAGTTTCGTGGACGGGGGACCTGGAAACACCATATATTTT. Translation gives CASSFVDGGPGNTIYF.

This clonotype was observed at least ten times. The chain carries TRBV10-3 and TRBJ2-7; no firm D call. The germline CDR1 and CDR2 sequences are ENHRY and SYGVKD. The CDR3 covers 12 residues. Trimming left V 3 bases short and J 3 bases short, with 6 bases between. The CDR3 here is CAISDIDYEQYF. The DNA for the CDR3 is TGTGCCATCAGTGATATAGACTACGAGCAGTACTTC.

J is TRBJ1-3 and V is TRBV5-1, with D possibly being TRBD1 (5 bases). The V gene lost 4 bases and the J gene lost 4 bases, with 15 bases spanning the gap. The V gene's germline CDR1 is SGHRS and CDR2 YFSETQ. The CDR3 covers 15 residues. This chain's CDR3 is CASSDPRGSGNTIYF. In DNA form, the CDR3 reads TGCGCCAGCAGCGATCCACGGGGGTCCGGAAACACCATATATTTT.

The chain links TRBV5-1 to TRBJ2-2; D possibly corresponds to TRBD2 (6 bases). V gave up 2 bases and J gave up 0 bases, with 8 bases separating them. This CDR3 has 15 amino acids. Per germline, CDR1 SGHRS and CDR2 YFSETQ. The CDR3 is CASSFSGANTGELFF. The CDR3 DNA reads TGCGCCAGCAGCTTTAGCGGAGCGAACACCGGGGAGCTGTTTTTT.

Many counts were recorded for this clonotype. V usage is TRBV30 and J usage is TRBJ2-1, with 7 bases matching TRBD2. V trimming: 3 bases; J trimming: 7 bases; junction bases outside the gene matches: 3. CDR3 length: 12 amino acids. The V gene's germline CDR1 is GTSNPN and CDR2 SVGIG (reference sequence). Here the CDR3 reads CAWSSGGNEQFF. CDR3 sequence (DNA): TGTGCCTGGAGCTCCGGGGGGAATGAGCAGTTCTTC.

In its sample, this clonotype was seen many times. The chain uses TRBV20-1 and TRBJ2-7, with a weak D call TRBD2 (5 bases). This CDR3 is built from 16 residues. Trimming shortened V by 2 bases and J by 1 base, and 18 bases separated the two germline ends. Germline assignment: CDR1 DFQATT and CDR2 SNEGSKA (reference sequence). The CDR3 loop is CSARNTRNLGSYEQYF. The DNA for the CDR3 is TGCAGTGCTAGAAATACTAGAAATTTAGGATCCTACGAGCAGTACTTC.

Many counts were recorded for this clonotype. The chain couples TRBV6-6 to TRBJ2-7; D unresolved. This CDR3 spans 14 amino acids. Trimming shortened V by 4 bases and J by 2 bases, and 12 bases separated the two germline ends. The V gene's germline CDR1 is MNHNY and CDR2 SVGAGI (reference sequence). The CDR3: CASSFSQFTYEQYF. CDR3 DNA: TGTGCCAGCAGTTTCTCACAGTTTACCTACGAGCAGTACTTC.

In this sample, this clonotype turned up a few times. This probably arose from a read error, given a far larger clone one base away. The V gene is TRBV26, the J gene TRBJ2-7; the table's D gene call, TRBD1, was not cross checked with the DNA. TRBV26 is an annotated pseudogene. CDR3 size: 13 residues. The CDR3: CVSSPPSQGIPYF. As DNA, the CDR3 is TGTGTCAGCAGCCCGCCATCCCAGGGTATTCCGTACTTC.

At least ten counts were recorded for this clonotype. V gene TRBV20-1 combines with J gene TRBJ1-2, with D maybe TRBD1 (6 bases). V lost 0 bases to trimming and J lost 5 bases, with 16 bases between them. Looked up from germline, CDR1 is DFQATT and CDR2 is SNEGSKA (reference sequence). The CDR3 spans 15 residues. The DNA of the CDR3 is TGCAGTGCTAGAGATACGGAGGGAGGGACATATGGCTACACCTTC. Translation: CSARDTEGGTYGYTF.

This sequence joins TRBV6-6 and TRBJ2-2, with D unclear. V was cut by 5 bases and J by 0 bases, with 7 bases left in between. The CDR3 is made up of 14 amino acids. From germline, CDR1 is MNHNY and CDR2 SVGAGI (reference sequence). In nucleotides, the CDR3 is TGTGCCAGCAGTCCTAACACGAACACCGGGGAGCTGTTTTTT. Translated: CASSPNTNTGELFF.

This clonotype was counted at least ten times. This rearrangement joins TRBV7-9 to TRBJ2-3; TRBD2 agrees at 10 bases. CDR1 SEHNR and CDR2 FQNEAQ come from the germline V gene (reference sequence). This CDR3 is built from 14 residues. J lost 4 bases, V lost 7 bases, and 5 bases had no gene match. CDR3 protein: CASTYSGRPDTQYF. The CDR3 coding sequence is TGTGCCAGCACCTATAGCGGGAGGCCAGATACGCAGTATTTT. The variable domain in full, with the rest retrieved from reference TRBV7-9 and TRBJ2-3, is DTGVSQNPRHKITKRGQNVTFRCDPISEHNRLYWYRQTLGQGPEFLTYFQNEAQLEKSRLLSDRFSAERPKGSFSTLEIQRTEQGDSAMYLCASTYSGRPDTQYFGPGTRLTVL.

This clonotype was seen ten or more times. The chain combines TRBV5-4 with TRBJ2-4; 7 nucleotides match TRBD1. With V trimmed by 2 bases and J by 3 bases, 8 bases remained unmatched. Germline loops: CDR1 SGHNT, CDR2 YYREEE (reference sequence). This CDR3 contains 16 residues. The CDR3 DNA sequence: TGTGCCAGCAGCTTAGGACAGGCAGGGAACAAAAACATTCAGTACTTC. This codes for CASSLGQAGNKNIQYF.

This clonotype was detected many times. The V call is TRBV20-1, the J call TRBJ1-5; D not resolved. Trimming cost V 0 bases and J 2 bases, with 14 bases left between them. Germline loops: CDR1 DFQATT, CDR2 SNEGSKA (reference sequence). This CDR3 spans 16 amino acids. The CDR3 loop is CSARDWGGSGNQPQHF. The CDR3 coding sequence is TGCAGTGCTAGAGATTGGGGAGGTTCGGGCAATCAGCCCCAGCATTTT.

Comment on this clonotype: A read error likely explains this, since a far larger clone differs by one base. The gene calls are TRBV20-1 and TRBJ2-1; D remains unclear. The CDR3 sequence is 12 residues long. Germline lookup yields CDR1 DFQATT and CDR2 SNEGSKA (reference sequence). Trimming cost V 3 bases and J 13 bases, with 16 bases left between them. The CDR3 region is CSASHNQETQFF. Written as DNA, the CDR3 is TGCAGTGCTAGCCACAACCAAGAGACCCAGTTCTTC.